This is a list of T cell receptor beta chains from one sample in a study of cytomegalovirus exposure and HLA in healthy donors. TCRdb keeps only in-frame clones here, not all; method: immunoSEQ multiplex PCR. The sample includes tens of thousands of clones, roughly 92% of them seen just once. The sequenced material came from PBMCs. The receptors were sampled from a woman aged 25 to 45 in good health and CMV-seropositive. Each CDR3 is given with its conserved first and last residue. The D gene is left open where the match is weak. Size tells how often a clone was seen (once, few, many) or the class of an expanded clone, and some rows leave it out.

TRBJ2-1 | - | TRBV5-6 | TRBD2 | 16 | CASSSWTSGIYNEQFF | TGTGCCAGCAGCTCCTGGACTAGCGGGATTTACAATGAGCAGTTCTTC
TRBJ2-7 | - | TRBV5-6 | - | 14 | CASSLGGRTYEQYF | TGTGCCAGCAGCTTGGGGGGGCGAACCTACGAGCAGTACTTC
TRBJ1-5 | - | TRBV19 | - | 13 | CASSIQINQPQHF | TGTGCCAGTAGTATACAGATCAATCAGCCCCAGCATTTT
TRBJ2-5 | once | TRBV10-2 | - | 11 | CASSGGETQYF | TGCGCCAGCAGTGGAGGAGAGACCCAGTACTTC
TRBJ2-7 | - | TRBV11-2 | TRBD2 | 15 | CASSNSGGGSYEQYF | TGTGCCAGCAGCAATAGCGGGGGGGGCTCCTACGAGCAGTACTTC
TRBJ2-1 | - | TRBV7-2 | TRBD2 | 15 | CASSRVKGTNNEQFF | TGTGCCAGCAGCCGGGTTAAGGGGACTAACAATGAGCAGTTCTTC
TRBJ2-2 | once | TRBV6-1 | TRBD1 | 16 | CASSASRDSFSGELFF | TGTGCCAGCAGTGCTAGTCGGGACAGTTTTTCCGGGGAGCTGTTTTTT
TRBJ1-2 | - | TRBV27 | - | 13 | CASSKDGGYGYTF | TGTGCCAGCAGCAAAGACGGGGGATATGGCTACACCTTC
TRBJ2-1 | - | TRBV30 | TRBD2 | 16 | CAWNPGVAGVENEQFF | TGTGCCTGGAACCCCGGGGTAGCGGGAGTTGAGAATGAGCAGTTCTTC
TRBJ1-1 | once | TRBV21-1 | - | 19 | CASSKPSDRGHLMNTEAFF | TGTGCCAGCAGCAAACCGTCCGACAGGGGGCATCTTATGAACACTGAAGCTTTCTTT
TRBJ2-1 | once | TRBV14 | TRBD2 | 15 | CASSQGGGEAVEQFF | TGTGCCAGCAGCCAAGGGGGGGGAGAGGCGGTTGAGCAGTTCTTC
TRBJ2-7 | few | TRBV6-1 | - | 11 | CASSGHYEQYF | TGTGCCAGCAGTGGGCACTACGAGCAGTACTTC
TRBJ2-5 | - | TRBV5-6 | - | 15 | CASSLAPNHQETQYF | TGTGCCAGCAGCTTGGCCCCTAACCACCAAGAGACCCAGTACTTC
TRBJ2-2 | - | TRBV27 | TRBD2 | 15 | CASSSSGRAGGELFF | TGTGCCAGCAGTTCCAGCGGGAGGGCCGGCGGGGAGCTGTTTTTT
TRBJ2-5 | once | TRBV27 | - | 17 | CASSLSGRSQYQETQYF | TGTGCCAGCAGTTTATCTGGAAGGTCACAGTACCAAGAGACCCAGTACTTC
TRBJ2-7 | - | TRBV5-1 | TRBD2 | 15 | CASSLGLAASYEQYF | TGCGCCAGCAGCTTGGGACTAGCGGCATCTTACGAGCAGTACTTC
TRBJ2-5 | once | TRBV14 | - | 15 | CASSHRANLQETQYF | TGTGCCAGCAGCCACAGGGCAAATCTACAAGAGACCCAGTACTTC
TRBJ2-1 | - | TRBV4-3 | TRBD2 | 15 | CASSPGGTSLNEQFF | TGCGCCAGCAGCCCGGGCGGGACTAGTCTTAATGAGCAGTTCTTC
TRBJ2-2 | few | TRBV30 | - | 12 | CAWGLNTGELFF | TGTGCCTGGGGCCTCAACACCGGGGAGCTGTTTTTT
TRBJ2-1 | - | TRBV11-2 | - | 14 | CASSFMGSYNEQFF | TGTGCCAGCAGTTTCATGGGGAGTTACAATGAGCAGTTCTTC
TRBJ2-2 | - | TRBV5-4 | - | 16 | CASSPRVLTNTGELFF | TGTGCCAGCAGTCCGAGAGTCCTCACGAACACCGGGGAGCTGTTTTTT
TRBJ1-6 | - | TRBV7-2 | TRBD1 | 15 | CASSLEDRVGSPLHF | TGTGCCAGCAGCTTGGAGGACAGGGTTGGATCACCCCTCCACTTT
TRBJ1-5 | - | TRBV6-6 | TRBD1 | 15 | CASSYWGQDNQPQHF | TGTGCCAGCAGTTACTGGGGACAGGACAATCAGCCCCAGCATTTT
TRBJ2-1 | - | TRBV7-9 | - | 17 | CASSLGRRVIIEDEQFF | TGTGCCAGCAGCTTAGGGAGGAGGGTTATTATCGAGGATGAGCAGTTCTTC
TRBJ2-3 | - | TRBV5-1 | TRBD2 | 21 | CASSSPAGTSGMGGGPYTQYF | TGCGCCAGCAGCTCCCCAGCCGGGACTAGCGGGATGGGTGGGGGACCTTATACGCAGTATTTT
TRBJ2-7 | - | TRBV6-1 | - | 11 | CASLRGNEQYF | TGTGCCAGCCTCCGCGGGAACGAGCAGTACTTC
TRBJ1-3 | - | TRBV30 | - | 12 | CAWSELTGTIYF | TGTGCCTGGAGTGAACTAACCGGCACCATATATTTT
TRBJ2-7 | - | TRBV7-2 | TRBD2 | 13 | CASSPYTSGEQYF | TGTGCCAGCAGCCCATACACTAGCGGAGAGCAGTACTTC
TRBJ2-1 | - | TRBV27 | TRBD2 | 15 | CASSGGLAPINEQFF | TGTGCCAGCAGTGGGGGACTAGCGCCTATCAATGAGCAGTTCTTC
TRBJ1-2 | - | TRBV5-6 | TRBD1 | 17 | CASSPGTGGNFNYGYTF | TGTGCCAGCAGCCCCGGGACAGGGGGGAACTTTAACTATGGCTACACCTTC
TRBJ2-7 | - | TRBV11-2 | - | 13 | CASSLDRAYEQYF | TGTGCCAGCAGCTTAGACAGGGCCTACGAGCAGTACTTC
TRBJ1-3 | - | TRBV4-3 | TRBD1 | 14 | CASSQTGAGNTIYF | TGCGCCAGCAGCCAAACAGGGGCCGGAAACACCATATATTTT
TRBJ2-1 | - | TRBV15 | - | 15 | CATSRPLGGYNEQFF | TGTGCCACCAGCCGCCCGCTGGGGGGCTACAATGAGCAGTTCTTC
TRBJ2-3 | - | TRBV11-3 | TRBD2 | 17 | CASSYRGAGEGTDTQYF | TGTGCCAGCAGCTATAGGGGAGCGGGAGAAGGCACAGATACGCAGTATTTT
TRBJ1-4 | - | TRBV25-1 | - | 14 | CASSDPRGNEKLFF | TGTGCCAGCAGTGACCCCAGGGGTAATGAAAAACTGTTTTTT
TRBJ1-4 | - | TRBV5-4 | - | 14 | CASSSPKNNEKLFF | TGTGCCAGCAGCAGCCCCAAGAATAATGAAAAACTGTTTTTT